This T cell receptor beta chain is from a study of tumour-infiltrating T cells in Burkitt lymphoma. About the study: Survival, overall and progression-free, tracked with productive clonality.

Germline V gives CDR1 LNHNV, CDR2 YYDKDF (reference sequence). The V and J ends lost 6 bases and 2 bases respectively, with 11 bases between them. The CDR3 runs 14 residues. Clones were sequenced by immunoSEQ multiplex PCR, and TCRdb holds only the in-frame ones, with some missing. The sample includes under 2,000 clones, roughly 15% of them seen just once. This TCR came from a human donor with diffuse large B-cell lymphoma. The V and J genes are TRBV15 and TRBJ2-1; D is perhaps TRBD1 (5 bases). Sequenced sample: tumor tissue. The CDR3 nucleotides are TGTGCCACCAGACCGACAGCTACCTACAATGAGCAGTTCTTC. Encoded protein: CATRPTATYNEQFF.